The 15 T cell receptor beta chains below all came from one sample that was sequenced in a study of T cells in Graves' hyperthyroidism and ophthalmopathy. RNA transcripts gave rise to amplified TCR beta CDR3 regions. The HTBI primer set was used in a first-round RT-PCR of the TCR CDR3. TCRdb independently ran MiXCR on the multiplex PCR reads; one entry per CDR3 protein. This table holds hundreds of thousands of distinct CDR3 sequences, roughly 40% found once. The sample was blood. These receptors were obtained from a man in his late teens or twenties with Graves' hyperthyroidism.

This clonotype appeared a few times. CDR3 nucleotide sequence: TGTGCCAGCAGTTTATCGGAGTCACCCCTCCACTTT. Amino acids: CASSLSESPLHF. The V call is TRBV12-3 or TRBV12-4, the J call TRBJ1-6; D gene uncertain. This CDR3 contains 12 residues. With 2 bases removed from V and 10 bases from J, the gap between germline ends came to 6 bases.

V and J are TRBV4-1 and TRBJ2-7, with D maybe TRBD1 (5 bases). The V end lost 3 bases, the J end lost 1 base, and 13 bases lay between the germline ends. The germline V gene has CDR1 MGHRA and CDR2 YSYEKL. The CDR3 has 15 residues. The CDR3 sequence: CASSQRAGQSYEQYF. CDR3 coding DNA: TGCGCCAGCAGCCAGAGAGCAGGACAATCCTACGAGCAGTACTTC.

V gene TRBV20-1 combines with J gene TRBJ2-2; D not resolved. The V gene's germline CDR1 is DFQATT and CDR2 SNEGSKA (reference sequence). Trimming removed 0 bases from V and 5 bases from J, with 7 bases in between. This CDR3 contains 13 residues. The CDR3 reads CSARDPRTGELFF. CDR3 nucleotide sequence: TGCAGTGCTAGAGACCCCCGGACCGGGGAGCTGTTTTTT.

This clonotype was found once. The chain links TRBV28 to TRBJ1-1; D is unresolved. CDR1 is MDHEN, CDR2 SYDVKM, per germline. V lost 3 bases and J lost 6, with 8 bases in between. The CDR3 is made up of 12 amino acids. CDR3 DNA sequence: TGTGCCAGCAGTTTCAACAACGCTGAAGCTTTCTTT. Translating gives CASSFNNAEAFF. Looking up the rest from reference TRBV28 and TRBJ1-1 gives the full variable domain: DVKVTQSSRYLVKRTGEKVFLECVQDMDHENMFWYRQDPGLGLRLIYFSYDVKMKEKGDIPEGYSVSREKKERFSLILESASTNQTSMYLCASSFNNAEAFFGQGTRLTVV.

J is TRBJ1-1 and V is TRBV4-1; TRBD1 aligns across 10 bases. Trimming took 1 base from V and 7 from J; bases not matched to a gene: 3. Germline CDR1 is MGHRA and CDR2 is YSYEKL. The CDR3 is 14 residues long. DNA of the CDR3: TGCGCCAGCAGCCAAGCCGGGACAGGGGATGAAGCTTTCTTT. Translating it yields CASSQAGTGDEAFF.

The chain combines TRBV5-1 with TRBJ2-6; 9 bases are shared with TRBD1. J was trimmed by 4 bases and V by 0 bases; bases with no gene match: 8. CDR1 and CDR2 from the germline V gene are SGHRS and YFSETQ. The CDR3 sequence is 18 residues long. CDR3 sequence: CASSLGGTGSAGANVLTF. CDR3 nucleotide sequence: TGCGCCAGCAGCTTGGGGGGGACAGGGTCTGCCGGGGCCAACGTCCTGACTTTC.

The CDR3 loop is CASSPLGGADEKLFF. Here the CDR3 DNA reads TGTGCCAGCAGCCCCCTGGGGGGGGCGGATGAAAAACTGTTTTTT. The chain has TRBV11-2 and TRBJ1-4, with D possibly matching TRBD1 (6 bases). The germline V gene encodes CDR1 SGHAT and CDR2 FQNNGV. Trimming left V 5 bases short and J 6 bases short, with 16 bases between. The CDR3 is made up of 15 amino acids.

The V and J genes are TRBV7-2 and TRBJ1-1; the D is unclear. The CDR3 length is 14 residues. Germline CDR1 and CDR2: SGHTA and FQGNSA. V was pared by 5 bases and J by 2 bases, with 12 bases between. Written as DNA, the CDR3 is TGTGCCAGCAGCCACGGACCCGAAAACACTGAAGCTTTCTTT. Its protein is CASSHGPENTEAFF.

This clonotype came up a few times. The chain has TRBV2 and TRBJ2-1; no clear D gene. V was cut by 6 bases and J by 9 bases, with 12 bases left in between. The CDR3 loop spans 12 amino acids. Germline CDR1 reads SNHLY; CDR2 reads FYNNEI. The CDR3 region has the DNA TGTGCCAGCAGGATGATGAGAGTTGAGCAGTTCTTC. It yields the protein CASRMMRVEQFF.

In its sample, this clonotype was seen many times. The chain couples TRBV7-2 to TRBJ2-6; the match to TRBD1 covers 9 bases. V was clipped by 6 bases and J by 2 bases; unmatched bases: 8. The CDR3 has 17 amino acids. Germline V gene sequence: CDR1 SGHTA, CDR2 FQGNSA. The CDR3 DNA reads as TGTGCCAGCAGGCGAGGGACAGGGAGGACTGGGGCCAACGTCCTGACTTTC. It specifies CASRRGTGRTGANVLTF.

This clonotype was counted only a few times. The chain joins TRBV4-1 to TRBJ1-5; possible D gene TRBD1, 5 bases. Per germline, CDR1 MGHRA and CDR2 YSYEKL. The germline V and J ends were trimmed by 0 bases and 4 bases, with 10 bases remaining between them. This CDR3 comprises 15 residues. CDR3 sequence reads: CASSQDWGGNQPQHF. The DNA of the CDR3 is TGCGCCAGCAGCCAAGATTGGGGCGGGAATCAGCCCCAGCATTTT.

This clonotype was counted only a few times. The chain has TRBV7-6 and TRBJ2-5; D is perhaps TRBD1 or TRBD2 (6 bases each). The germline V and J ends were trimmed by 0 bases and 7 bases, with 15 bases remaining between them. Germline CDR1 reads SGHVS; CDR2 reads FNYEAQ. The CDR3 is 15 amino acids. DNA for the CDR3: TGTGCCAGCAGCTTAGCTGGGGGGCTCGGAGGGACCCAGTACTTC. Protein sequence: CASSLAGGLGGTQYF. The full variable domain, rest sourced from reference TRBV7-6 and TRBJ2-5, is GAGVSQSPRYKVTKRGQDVALRCDPISGHVSLYWYRQALGQGPEFLTYFNYEAQQDKSGLPNDRFSAERPEGSISTLTIQRTEQRDSAMYRCASSLAGGLGGTQYFGPGTRLLVL.

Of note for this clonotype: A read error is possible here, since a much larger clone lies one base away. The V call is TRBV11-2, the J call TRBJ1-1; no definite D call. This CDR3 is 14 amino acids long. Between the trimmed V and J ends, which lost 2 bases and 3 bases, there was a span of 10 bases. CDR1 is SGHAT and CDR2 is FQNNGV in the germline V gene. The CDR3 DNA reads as TGTGCCAGCAGCTTAAAGTCAGACCACACTGAAGCTTTCTTT. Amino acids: CASSLKSDHTEAFF. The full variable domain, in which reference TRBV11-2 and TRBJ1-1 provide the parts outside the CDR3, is EAGVAQSPRYKIIEKRQSVAFWCNPISGHATLYWYQQILGQGPKLLIQFQNNGVVDDSQLPKDRFSAERLKGVDSTLKIQPAKLEDSAVYLCASSLKSDHTEAFFGQGTRLTVV.

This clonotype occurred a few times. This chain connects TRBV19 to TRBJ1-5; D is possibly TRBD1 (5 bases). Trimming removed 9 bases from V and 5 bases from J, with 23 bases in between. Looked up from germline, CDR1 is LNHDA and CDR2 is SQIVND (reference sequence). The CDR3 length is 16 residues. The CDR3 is CASRPSPGSRDQPQHF. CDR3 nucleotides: TGTGCCAGCAGGCCTTCGCCAGGGTCTCGGGATCAGCCCCAGCATTTT. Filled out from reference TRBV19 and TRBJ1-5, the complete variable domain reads DGGITQSPKYLFRKEGQNVTLSCEQNLNHDAMYWYRQDPGQGLRLIYYSQIVNDFQKGDIAEGYSVSREKKESFPLTVTSAQKNPTAFYLCASRPSPGSRDQPQHFGDGTRLSIL.

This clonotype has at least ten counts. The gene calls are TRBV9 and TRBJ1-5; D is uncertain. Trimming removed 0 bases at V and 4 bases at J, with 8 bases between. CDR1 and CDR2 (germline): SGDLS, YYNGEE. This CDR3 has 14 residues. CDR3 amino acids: CASSVGSFNQPQHF. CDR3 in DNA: TGTGCCAGCAGCGTAGGGTCGTTTAATCAGCCCCAGCATTTT.